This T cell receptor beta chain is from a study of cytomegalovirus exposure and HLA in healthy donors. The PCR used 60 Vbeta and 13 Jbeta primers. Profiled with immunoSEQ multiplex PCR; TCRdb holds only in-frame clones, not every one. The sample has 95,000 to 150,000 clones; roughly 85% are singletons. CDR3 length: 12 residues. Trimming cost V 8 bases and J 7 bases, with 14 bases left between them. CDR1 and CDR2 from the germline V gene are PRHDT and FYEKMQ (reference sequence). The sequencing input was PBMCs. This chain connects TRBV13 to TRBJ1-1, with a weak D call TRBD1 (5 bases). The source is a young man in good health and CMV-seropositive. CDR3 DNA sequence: TGTGCCAGCGGATATAGGGACTTTGAAGCTTTCTTT. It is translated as CASGYRDFEAFF.